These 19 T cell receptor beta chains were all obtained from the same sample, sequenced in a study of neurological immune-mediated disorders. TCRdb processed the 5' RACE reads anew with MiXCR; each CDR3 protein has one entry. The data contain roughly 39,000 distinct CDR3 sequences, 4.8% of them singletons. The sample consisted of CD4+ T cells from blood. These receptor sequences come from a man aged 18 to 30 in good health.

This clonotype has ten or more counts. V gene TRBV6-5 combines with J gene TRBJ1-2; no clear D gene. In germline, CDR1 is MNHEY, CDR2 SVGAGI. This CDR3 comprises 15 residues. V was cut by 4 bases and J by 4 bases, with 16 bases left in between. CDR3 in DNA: TGTGCCAGCAGTTCGCCAAGGACCTCGACCTATGGCTACACCTTC. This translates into CASSSPRTSTYGYTF.

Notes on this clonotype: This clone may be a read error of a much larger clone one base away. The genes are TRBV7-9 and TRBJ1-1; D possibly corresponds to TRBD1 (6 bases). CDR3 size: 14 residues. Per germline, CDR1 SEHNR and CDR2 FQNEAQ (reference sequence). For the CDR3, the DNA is TGTGCCAACAGCCCGCGGGGGGCGAACACTGAAGCTTTCTTT. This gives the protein CANSPRGANTEAFF.

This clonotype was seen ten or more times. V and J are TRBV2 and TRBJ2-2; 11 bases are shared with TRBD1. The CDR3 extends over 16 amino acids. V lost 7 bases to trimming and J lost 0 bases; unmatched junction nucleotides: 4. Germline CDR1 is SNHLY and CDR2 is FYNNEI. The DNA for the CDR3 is TGTGCCAGCAACGGACAGGGGGCCGCGAACACCGGGGAGCTGTTTTTT. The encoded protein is CASNGQGAANTGELFF. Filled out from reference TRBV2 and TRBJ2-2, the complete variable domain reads EPEVTQTPSHQVTQMGQEVILRCVPISNHLYFYWYRQILGQKVEFLVSFYNNEISEKSEIFDDQFSVERPDGSNFTLKIRSTKLEDSAMYFCASNGQGAANTGELFFGEGSRLTVL.

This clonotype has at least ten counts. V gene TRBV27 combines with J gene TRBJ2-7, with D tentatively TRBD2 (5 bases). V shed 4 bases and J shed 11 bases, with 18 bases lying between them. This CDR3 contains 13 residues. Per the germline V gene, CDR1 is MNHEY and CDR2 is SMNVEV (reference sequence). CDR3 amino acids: CASSSTRTAGEYF. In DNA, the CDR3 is TGTGCCAGCAGTTCCACCCGGACGGCCGGGGAGTACTTC.

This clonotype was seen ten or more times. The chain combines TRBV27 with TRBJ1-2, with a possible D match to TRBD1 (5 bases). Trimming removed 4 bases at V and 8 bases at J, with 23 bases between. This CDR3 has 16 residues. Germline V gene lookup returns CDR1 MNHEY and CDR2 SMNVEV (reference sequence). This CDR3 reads CASSSLQGLPFGGYTF. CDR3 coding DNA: TGTGCCAGCAGTTCCTTGCAGGGATTACCCTTCGGAGGCTACACCTTC.

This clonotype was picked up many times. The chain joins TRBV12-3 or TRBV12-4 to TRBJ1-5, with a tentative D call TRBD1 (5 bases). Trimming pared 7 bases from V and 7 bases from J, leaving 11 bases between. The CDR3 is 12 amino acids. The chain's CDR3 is CASTRRGQPQHF. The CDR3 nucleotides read TGTGCCAGCACCCGTCGGGGCCAGCCCCAGCATTTT.

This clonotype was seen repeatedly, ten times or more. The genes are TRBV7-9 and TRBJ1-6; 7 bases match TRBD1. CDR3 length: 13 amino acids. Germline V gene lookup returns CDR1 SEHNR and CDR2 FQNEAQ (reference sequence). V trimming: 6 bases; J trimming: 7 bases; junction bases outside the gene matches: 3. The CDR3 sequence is CASSWDRNSPLHF. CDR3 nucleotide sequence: TGTGCCAGCAGTTGGGACAGAAATTCACCCCTCCACTTT.

The CDR3 loop is CASSPSPGNQPQHF. The CDR3 DNA reads as TGCGCCAGCAGCCCCAGTCCGGGCAATCAGCCCCAGCATTTT. The V gene is TRBV5-1, the J gene TRBJ1-5; D call uncertain. Germline V lookup: CDR1 SGHRS, CDR2 YFSETQ. V lost 4 bases, J lost 2 bases, and 10 bases lay in between. This CDR3 has 14 amino acids.

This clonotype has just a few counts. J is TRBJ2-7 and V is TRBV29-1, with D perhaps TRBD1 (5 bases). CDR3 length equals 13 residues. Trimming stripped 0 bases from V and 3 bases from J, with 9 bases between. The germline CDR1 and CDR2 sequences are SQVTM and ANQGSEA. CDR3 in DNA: TGCAGCGTTGAAGAATCAGGACACTACGAGCAGTACTTC. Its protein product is CSVEESGHYEQYF.

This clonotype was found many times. The CDR3 reads CASSLVSTGVTGELFF. The CDR3 nucleotides read TGCGCCAGCAGCTTGGTTTCGACAGGGGTAACCGGGGAGCTGTTTTTT. The J gene is TRBJ2-2, the V gene TRBV5-1; the match to TRBD1 covers 8 bases. The CDR3 runs to 16 residues. Germline assignment: CDR1 SGHRS and CDR2 YFSETQ. The junction had 6 bases not matched to a gene; V was cut back by 0 bases and J by 5 bases. Supplemented by reference TRBV5-1 and TRBJ2-2, the full variable domain reads KAGVTQTPRYLIKTRGQQVTLSCSPISGHRSVSWYQQTPGQGLQFLFEYFSETQRNKGNFPGRFSGRQFSNSRSEMNVSTLELGDSALYLCASSLVSTGVTGELFFGEGSRLTVL.

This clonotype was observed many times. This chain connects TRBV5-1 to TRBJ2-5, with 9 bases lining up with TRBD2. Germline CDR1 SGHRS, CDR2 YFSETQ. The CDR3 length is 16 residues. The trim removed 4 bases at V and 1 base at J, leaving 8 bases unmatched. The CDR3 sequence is CASSRSGGNLQETQYF. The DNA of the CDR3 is TGCGCCAGCAGCCGTAGCGGGGGCAACCTCCAAGAGACCCAGTACTTC.

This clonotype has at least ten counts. CDR3 sequence: CASSPQKTGTGTEAFF. The CDR3 bases are TGTGCCAGCTCACCCCAGAAGACAGGGACGGGCACTGAAGCTTTCTTT. The chain uses TRBV18 and TRBJ1-1, with 7 bases matching TRBD1. This CDR3 has 16 residues. Germline lookup yields CDR1 KGHSH and CDR2 LQKENI. J gave up 4 bases and V 3 bases, and 11 bases lay outside the gene matches.

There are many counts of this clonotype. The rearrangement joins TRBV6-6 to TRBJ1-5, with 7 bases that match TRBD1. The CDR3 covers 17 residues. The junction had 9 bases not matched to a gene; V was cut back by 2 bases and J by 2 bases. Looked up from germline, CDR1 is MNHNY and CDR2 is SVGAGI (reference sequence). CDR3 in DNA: TGTGCCAGCAGTTACACCCCGACAGGGATAGGCAATCAGCCCCAGCATTTT. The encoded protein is CASSYTPTGIGNQPQHF.

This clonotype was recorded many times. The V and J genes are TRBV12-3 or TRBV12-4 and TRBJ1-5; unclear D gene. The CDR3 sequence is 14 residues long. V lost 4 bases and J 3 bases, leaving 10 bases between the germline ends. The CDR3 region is CASSSQGYNQPQHF. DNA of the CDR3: TGTGCCAGCAGTTCTCAAGGCTACAATCAGCCCCAGCATTTT.

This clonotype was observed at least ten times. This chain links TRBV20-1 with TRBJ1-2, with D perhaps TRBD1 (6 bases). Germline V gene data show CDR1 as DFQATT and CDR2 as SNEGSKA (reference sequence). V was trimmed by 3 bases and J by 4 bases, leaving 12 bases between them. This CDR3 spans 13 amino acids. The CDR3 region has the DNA TGCAGTGCTAGCCTACAGGGCCCCTATGGCTACACCTTC. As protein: CSASLQGPYGYTF.

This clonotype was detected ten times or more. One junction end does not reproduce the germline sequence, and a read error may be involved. The CDR3 is CASRLAGGSYNEQFF. CDR3 nucleotides: TGTGCCAGCAGGTTAGCGGGGGGCTCCTACAATGAGCAGTTCTTC. The V call is TRBV12-3 or TRBV12-4, the J call TRBJ2-1; 10 bases map to TRBD2. The CDR3 has 15 residues.

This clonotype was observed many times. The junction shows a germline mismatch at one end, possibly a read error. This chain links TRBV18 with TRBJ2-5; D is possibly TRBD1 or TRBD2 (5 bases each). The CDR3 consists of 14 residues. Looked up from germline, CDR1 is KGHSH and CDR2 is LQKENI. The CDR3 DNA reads TGTGCCAGCTCCCCACGGGACCAAGGAGAGACCCAGTACTTC. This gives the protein CASSPRDQGETQYF.

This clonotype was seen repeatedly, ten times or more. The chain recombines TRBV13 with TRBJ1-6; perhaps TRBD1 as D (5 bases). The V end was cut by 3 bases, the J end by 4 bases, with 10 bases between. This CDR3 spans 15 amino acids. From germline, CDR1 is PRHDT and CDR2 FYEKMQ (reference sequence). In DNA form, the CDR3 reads TGTGCCAGCAGCTTCGGGGGGACGTATAATTCACCCCTCCACTTT. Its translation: CASSFGGTYNSPLHF. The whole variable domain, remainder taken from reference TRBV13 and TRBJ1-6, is AAGVIQSPRHLIKEKRETATLKCYPIPRHDTVYWYQQGPGQDPQFLISFYEKMQSDKGSIPDRFSAQQFSDYHSELNMSSLELGDSALYFCASSFGGTYNSPLHFGNGTRLTVT.

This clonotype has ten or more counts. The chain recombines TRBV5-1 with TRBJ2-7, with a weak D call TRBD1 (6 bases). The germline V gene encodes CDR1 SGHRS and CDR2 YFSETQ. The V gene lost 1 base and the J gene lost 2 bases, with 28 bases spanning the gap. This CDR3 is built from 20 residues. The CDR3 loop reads CASSLIGLGITPRQAYEQYF. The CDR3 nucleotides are TGCGCCAGCAGCTTGATTGGCCTGGGAATAACGCCCCGACAGGCCTACGAGCAGTACTTC.